This T cell receptor beta chain was captured by sequencing in a study of cytomegalovirus exposure and HLA in healthy donors. The overall study: A prior analysis found about 120 million unique TCR beta sequences from around 180 million T cells. General study findings and limits: More than 15,000 TCR beta sequences were associated with HLA alleles at 0.05 false discovery rate in a later analysis. Donors were assumed by presence/absence analyses to have roughly uniform sequencing depth.

Every donor was a healthy person donating bone marrow. Remarks on this clone: The antigen is not known.

There are 16 residues in the CDR3. The germline V gene encodes CDR1 MNHEY and CDR2 SVGAGI. PCR was performed using 60 Vbeta and 13 Jbeta primers. Clones were read by immunoSEQ multiplex PCR, and TCRdb kept only the in-frame ones, dropping some. The sample has some 110,000 clones. The sample consisted of PBMCs. The chain couples TRBV6-5 to TRBJ2-5, with D possibly TRBD1 on 6 matching bases. The assigned J gene may be wrong: the sequence end matches TRBJ2-7 better. This TCR came from a man between 35 and 55 years old in good health and CMV-seronegative. CDR3 protein: CASSYVRGGQRNEQYF. CDR3 DNA: TGTGCCAGCAGTTACGTCAGGGGCGGCCAAAGGAACGAGCAGTACTTC.